The 26 T cell receptor beta chains given below trace back to one sample, sequenced in a study of human T cells and chemical hapten exposure. Noted time point: patch test 1, 2 weeks after DPC sensitization. Sample treatment: therapeutic diphenylcyclopropenone sensitization with weekly scalp DPC. TCRdb fed the RACE reads into MiXCR, producing one record per CDR3 protein. The sample carries around 160,000 distinct CDR3 sequences, about 14% recorded once. This sample comprised whole blood, obtained in connection with sensitization to the hapten diphenylcyclopropenone (DPC). The source of these receptors is a woman aged 30 to 39 with alopecia areata. Some clones in this sample may be carry-over from other donors' samples.

There are many counts of this clonotype. J is TRBJ2-5 and V is TRBV7-9, with 10 bases that match TRBD1. CDR1 and CDR2 from the germline V gene are SEHNR and FQNEAQ (reference sequence). J was trimmed by 2 bases and V by 4 bases; bases with no gene match: 4. The length of the CDR3 is 15 residues. The CDR3 region is CASSSGQGGQETQYF. The CDR3 coding sequence is TGTGCCAGCAGCTCCGGACAGGGGGGGCAAGAGACCCAGTACTTC.

CDR3 region: CASSFSPQGAGEKLFF. Written as DNA, the CDR3 is TGCGCCAGCAGCTTTTCCCCCCAGGGGGCAGGAGAAAAACTGTTTTTT. This chain uses TRBV5-1 with TRBJ1-4; 8 bases fit TRBD1. J gave up 8 bases and V 2 bases, and 11 bases lay outside the gene matches. CDR1 and CDR2 (germline): SGHRS, YFSETQ. The CDR3 has 16 residues. The whole variable domain, filled in from reference TRBV5-1 and TRBJ1-4, reads KAGVTQTPRYLIKTRGQQVTLSCSPISGHRSVSWYQQTPGQGLQFLFEYFSETQRNKGNFPGRFSGRQFSNSRSEMNVSTLELGDSALYLCASSFSPQGAGEKLFFGSGTQLSVL.

CDR3 coding DNA: TGTGCCAGCAGCTTAGTTGGCGTGGTGGATGAGCAGTTCTTC. Translated, it gives CASSLVGVVDEQFF. The gene calls are TRBV11-2 and TRBJ2-1; unclear D gene. Germline V gene lookup returns CDR1 SGHAT and CDR2 FQNNGV. Trimming shortened V by 1 base and J by 8 bases, and 12 bases separated the two germline ends. The CDR3 has 14 residues.

This clonotype was seen at least ten times. CDR3 sequence: CASSPFAGGGVTQYF. The DNA of the CDR3 is TGTGCCAGCAGTCCCTTCGCGGGAGGCGGGGTTACGCAGTATTTT. The gene calls are TRBV14 and TRBJ2-3; the match to TRBD2 covers 8 bases. Losses at the gene ends were 6 bases for V and 8 bases for J; bases not matched to a gene: 13. CDR3 length: 15 amino acids. The V gene's germline CDR1 is SGHDN and CDR2 FVKESK.

The chain employs TRBV14 and TRBJ1-3, with 7 bases lining up with TRBD1. The germline CDR1 and CDR2 sequences are SGHDN and FVKESK. Losses at the gene ends were 4 bases for V and 3 bases for J; bases not matched to a gene: 9. This CDR3 comprises 16 residues. In DNA form, the CDR3 reads TGTGCCAGCAGCCTACGCAGGGGGGCTTTTGGAAACACCATATATTTT. Amino acids: CASSLRRGAFGNTIYF.

V is TRBV4-2 and J is TRBJ2-7; D gene uncertain. CDR3 size: 13 residues. V shed 5 bases and J shed 3 bases, with 11 bases lying between them. Germline values: CDR1 LGHNA, CDR2 YNFKEQ. CDR3 sequence (DNA): TGTGCCAGCAGCGCAGACACCAACTACGAGCAGTACTTC. This codes for CASSADTNYEQYF.

This clonotype was seen a few times. The rearrangement uses TRBV6-1 and TRBJ2-7; no definite D call. The V end lost 1 base, the J end lost 5 bases, and 12 bases lay between the germline ends. Germline V gene data show CDR1 as MNHNS and CDR2 as SASEGT. This CDR3 has 14 residues. The CDR3 nucleotides are TGTGCCAGCAGTGAAGTCGGGCAGATCCACGAGCAGTACTTC. Translating it yields CASSEVGQIHEQYF.

This clonotype was detected only a few times. The rearrangement links TRBV12-3 or TRBV12-4 to TRBJ2-7, with D unresolved. V lost 5 bases, J lost 4 bases, and 6 bases lay in between. This CDR3 region has 11 residues. The DNA of the CDR3 is TGTGCCAGCAGTAAGACATACGAGCAGTACTTC. It specifies CASSKTYEQYF.

This clonotype has a handful of counts. This chain joins TRBV14 and TRBJ2-3; unclear D gene. CDR1 and CDR2 from the germline V gene are SGHDN and FVKESK. The germline V and J ends were trimmed by 1 base and 14 bases, with 13 bases remaining between them. The CDR3 is 12 amino acids. The CDR3 DNA reads as TGTGCCAGCAGCCAAGCCCCGTATAGACGGTATTTT. Residues: CASSQAPYRRYF.

This clonotype was seen more than once but under ten times. The chain links TRBV7-2 to TRBJ2-1; 10 bases fit TRBD1. In germline, CDR1 is SGHTA, CDR2 FQGNSA. V lost 5 bases, J lost 6 bases, and 10 bases stayed unmatched. The CDR3 covers 16 residues. The CDR3 DNA reads as TGTGCCAGCAGCGCAAGACAGGGGGCTATACTCAATGAGCAGTTCTTC. Its translation: CASSARQGAILNEQFF. Variable domain in full (rest from reference TRBV7-2 and TRBJ2-1): GAGVSQSPSNKVTEKGKDVELRCDPISGHTALYWYRQSLGQGLEFLIYFQGNSAPDKSGLPSDRFSAERTGGSVSTLTIQRTQQEDSAVYLCASSARQGAILNEQFFGPGTRLTVL.

The chain joins TRBV3-1 to TRBJ1-2, with 7 bases aligning to TRBD1. J gave up 9 bases and V 0 bases, and 1 base lay outside the gene matches. The CDR3 is made up of 12 amino acids. CDR1 is LGHDT and CDR2 is YNNKEL in the germline V gene (reference sequence). CDR3 protein: CASSQDRGSYTF. In nucleotides, the CDR3 is TGTGCCAGCAGCCAAGACAGGGGGAGCTACACCTTC.

Only a few counts were recorded for this clonotype. In DNA, the CDR3 is TGTGCCAGCAGTTTACAGTTGAACACCGGGGAGCTGTTTTTT. Translating gives CASSLQLNTGELFF. This chain uses TRBV28 with TRBJ2-2; D remains unclear. Trimming stripped 2 bases from V and 1 base from J, with 5 bases between. This CDR3 comprises 14 residues. Germline-derived CDR1 and CDR2 are MDHEN and SYDVKM.

The chain is built from TRBV30 and TRBJ2-1; TRBD1 matches at 12 bases. The junction had 12 bases not matched to a gene; V was cut back by 3 bases and J by 9 bases. Germline CDR1 reads GTSNPN; CDR2 reads SVGIG (reference sequence). This CDR3 has 16 residues. In nucleotides, the CDR3 is TGTGCCTGGAGGCTCTCTCCCGGGACAGGGGGCAGTGAGCAGTTCTTC. Amino acid sequence: CAWRLSPGTGGSEQFF.

This clonotype was counted only a few times. The chain couples TRBV5-1 to TRBJ1-3; D gene unclear. Germline-derived CDR1 and CDR2 are SGHRS and YFSETQ. The V and J ends lost 1 base and 2 bases respectively, with 4 bases between them. There are 13 residues in the CDR3. In DNA form, the CDR3 reads TGCGCCAGCAGCTTGATGGCTGGAAACACCATATATTTT. It yields the protein CASSLMAGNTIYF.

V gene TRBV19 combines with J gene TRBJ1-2, with 7 bases identical to TRBD1. The CDR3 spans 13 residues. V lost 7 bases to trimming and J lost 9 bases; unmatched junction nucleotides: 11. Germline loops: CDR1 LNHDA, CDR2 SQIVND (reference sequence). CDR3 loop: CASKDPGQTRYTF. As DNA, the CDR3 is TGTGCCAGTAAAGATCCGGGACAGACCCGCTACACCTTC.

This clonotype was observed a handful of times. The CDR3 DNA reads TGTGCCATCAGTGATACCAAGGGGGCCGGGGAGCTGTTTTTT. It is translated as CAISDTKGAGELFF. This chain connects TRBV10-3 to TRBJ2-2; a possible D gene is TRBD1 (6 bases). Germline loops: CDR1 ENHRY, CDR2 SYGVKD. This CDR3 contains 14 residues. Trimming shortened V by 3 bases and J by 6 bases, and 11 bases separated the two germline ends.

The rearrangement links TRBV29-1 to TRBJ1-1, with D perhaps matching TRBD1 (5 bases). V was trimmed by 2 bases and J by 6 bases, leaving 13 bases between them. The CDR3 runs 13 residues. From germline, CDR1 is SQVTM and CDR2 ANQGSEA. CDR3 in DNA: TGCAGCGTTGAACGGGAGTGGGGGTCTGAAGCTTTCTTT. Translated: CSVEREWGSEAFF.

This clonotype was counted many times. The chain employs TRBV3-1 and TRBJ1-5; no definite D call. The CDR3 length is 15 residues. Looked up from germline, CDR1 is LGHDT and CDR2 is YNNKEL (reference sequence). Trimming removed 4 bases at V and 0 bases at J, with 10 bases between. The DNA for the CDR3 is TGTGCCAGCAGCCTGGGTGGCTATAGCAATCAGCCCCAGCATTTT. Translating it yields CASSLGGYSNQPQHF.

This clonotype was seen at least ten times. V is TRBV6-6 and J is TRBJ1-6; D gene unclear. The germline CDR1 and CDR2 sequences are MNHNY and SVGAGI (reference sequence). This CDR3 contains 14 residues. The V end lost 3 bases, the J end lost 7 bases, and 10 bases lay between the germline ends. CDR3 bases: TGTGCCAGCAGTTATTCGGCCCTCAATTCACCCCTCCACTTT. It yields the protein CASSYSALNSPLHF.

This clonotype has only a few counts. V and J are TRBV20-1 and TRBJ2-3, with TRBD2 matching over 12 bases. Unmatched junction bases numbered 5, after V lost 3 bases and J lost 4 bases. The CDR3 length is 15 residues. CDR1 is DFQATT and CDR2 is SNEGSKA in the germline V gene (reference sequence). DNA of the CDR3: TGCAGTGCTAGGACTAGCGGGGGACTATCAGATACGCAGTATTTT. Its translation is CSARTSGGLSDTQYF.

This clonotype was found a few times. The J gene is TRBJ1-6, the V gene TRBV25-1, with D tentatively TRBD1 (5 bases). Between the trimmed V and J ends, which lost 4 bases and 7 bases, there was a span of 11 bases. This CDR3 has 14 amino acids. Germline V CDR1 and CDR2: MGHDK, SYGVNS. This chain's CDR3 is CASSAPGLNSPLHF. Here the CDR3 DNA reads TGTGCCAGCAGTGCCCCAGGGTTGAATTCACCCCTCCACTTT.

The chain is built from TRBV6-1 and TRBJ1-5, with no clear D. Trimming left V 0 bases short and J 4 bases short, with 10 bases between. The CDR3 spans 15 residues. Germline V gene sequence: CDR1 MNHNS, CDR2 SASEGT. The CDR3 region has the DNA TGTGCCAGCAGTGAAGCGCATTATGGGAATCAGCCCCAGCATTTT. Its protein is CASSEAHYGNQPQHF.

The V and J genes are TRBV7-2 and TRBJ2-3; D might be TRBD1 (5 bases). Germline lookup yields CDR1 SGHTA and CDR2 FQGNSA. This CDR3 is 15 amino acids long. The V gene lost 7 bases and the J gene lost 1 base, with 15 bases spanning the gap. The CDR3, as DNA: TGTGCCAGCACCCCGGCAGGGATCCGCACAGATACGCAGTATTTT. The encoded protein is CASTPAGIRTDTQYF. Drawing the rest from reference TRBV7-2 and TRBJ2-3, the complete variable domain is GAGVSQSPSNKVTEKGKDVELRCDPISGHTALYWYRQSLGQGLEFLIYFQGNSAPDKSGLPSDRFSAERTGGSVSTLTIQRTQQEDSAVYLCASTPAGIRTDTQYFGPGTRLTVL.

V and J are TRBV13 and TRBJ2-7, with 10 bases that match TRBD2. Trimming cost V 5 bases and J 9 bases; bases outside gene matches: 10. CDR1 and CDR2 (germline): PRHDT, FYEKMQ (reference sequence). The length of the CDR3 is 14 residues. This chain's CDR3 is CASSSPGTSEWQYF. The CDR3 DNA reads as TGTGCCAGCAGCAGTCCCGGGACTAGCGAGTGGCAGTACTTC.

This clonotype has at least ten counts. This chain connects TRBV7-9 to TRBJ1-6; a weak D match, TRBD1 (5 bases). V lost 4 bases and J 0 bases, leaving 13 bases between the germline ends. There are 17 residues in the CDR3. Per germline, CDR1 SEHNR and CDR2 FQNEAQ (reference sequence). CDR3 amino acids: CASSWREGSSYNSPLHF. DNA for the CDR3: TGTGCCAGCAGCTGGCGGGAGGGGAGCTCCTATAATTCACCCCTCCACTTT.

This clonotype was observed at least ten times. This sequence joins TRBV29-1 and TRBJ2-1; D gene unclear. Germline loops: CDR1 SQVTM, CDR2 ANQGSEA. The germline V and J ends were trimmed by 4 bases and 4 bases, with 14 bases remaining between them. The CDR3 covers 14 residues. The CDR3 sequence is CSVVSYWFYNEQFF. In DNA form, the CDR3 reads TGCAGCGTTGTATCATACTGGTTTTACAATGAGCAGTTCTTC.